The 29 T cell receptor beta chains presented below share a single source sample, sequenced in a study of T cell responses to AZD1222 COVID-19 vaccine. Produced via immunoSEQ multiplex PCR; TCRdb's table is partial and in-frame only. The data show approximately 69,000 clones, less than 90% seen once. The material sequenced was peripheral blood, taken 28 days after the second AZD1222 dose. All receptors come from an adult who received the AZD1222 COVID-19 vaccine.

Note on this clone: Other DNA sequences in this specimen translate into the identical CDR3. The gene calls are TRBV10-1 and TRBJ2-7; D gene unclear. Germline V CDR1 and CDR2: WNHNN, SYGVQD (reference sequence). The length of the CDR3 is 11 residues. V lost 5 bases and J lost 4, with 6 bases in between. This CDR3 is CASSQGYEQYF. The CDR3 region has the DNA TGCGCCAGCAGTCAAGGGTACGAGCAGTACTTC.

The rearrangement uses TRBV7-6 and TRBJ1-6; D is ambiguous. The V gene's germline CDR1 is SGHVS and CDR2 FNYEAQ. V was clipped by 1 base and J by 7 bases, with 11 bases between them. The CDR3 has 15 residues. The CDR3 nucleotides are TGTGCCAGCAGCTTAGACATCAGGACCAATTCACCCCTCCACTTT. Translated: CASSLDIRTNSPLHF.

The chain combines TRBV9 with TRBJ2-5; D is unresolved. Germline V lookup: CDR1 SGDLS, CDR2 YYNGEE. The V end lost 0 bases, the J end lost 3 bases, and 9 bases lay between the germline ends. The CDR3 extends over 14 amino acids. The CDR3 sequence: CASSVATGKETQYF. The CDR3 nucleotides read TGTGCCAGCAGCGTAGCTACTGGGAAAGAGACCCAGTACTTC.

The chain couples TRBV6-5 to TRBJ1-4; TRBD1 might be the D (6 bases). V was cut by 7 bases and J by 6 bases, with 18 bases left in between. Germline CDR1 and CDR2: MNHEY and SVGAGI. This CDR3 contains 15 residues. This CDR3 is CASNMGQGYDEKLFF. The CDR3 region has the DNA TGTGCCAGCAACATGGGGCAGGGGTATGATGAAAAACTGTTTTTT.

DNA of the CDR3: TGCGCCAGCAGCTTATCAGGGGAGATTGGCTACACCTTC. Translation: CASSLSGEIGYTF. The rearrangement links TRBV5-1 to TRBJ1-2; D is possibly TRBD1 (6 bases). V was trimmed by 2 bases and J by 7 bases, leaving 12 bases between them. The CDR3 consists of 13 residues. Germline values: CDR1 SGHRS, CDR2 YFSETQ.

The rearrangement joins TRBV7-6 to TRBJ2-3, with D possibly being TRBD1 (6 bases). With 5 bases removed from V and 9 bases from J, the gap between germline ends came to 15 bases. Germline CDR1 and CDR2: SGHVS and FNYEAQ. This CDR3 has 13 amino acids. The CDR3, as DNA: TGTGCCAGCAGCCTTGGGATCGACAGGACGCAGTATTTT. The encoded protein is CASSLGIDRTQYF.

This chain joins TRBV6-1 and TRBJ2-4; no clear D. Per the germline V gene, CDR1 is MNHNS and CDR2 is SASEGT. The CDR3 contains 16 residues. The ends were cut back, 1 base at V and 1 base at J, with 11 bases in the middle. Here the CDR3 reads CASSEVPGGAKNIQYF. CDR3 DNA sequence: TGTGCCAGCAGTGAAGTCCCCGGTGGGGCCAAAAACATTCAGTACTTC.

The chain couples TRBV12-3 or TRBV12-4 to TRBJ2-7; D not certain. Between the trimmed V and J ends, which lost 6 bases and 9 bases, there was a span of 12 bases. The CDR3 totals 11 residues. The chain's CDR3 is CASRSCRLQYF. CDR3 bases: TGTGCCAGCAGATCCTGTCGGTTGCAGTACTTC.

The chain has TRBV5-6 and TRBJ2-1; D unresolved. Trimming took 2 bases from V and 7 from J, leaving 13 bases between them. This CDR3 has 14 residues. Germline CDR1 SGHDT, CDR2 YYEEEE. CDR3 sequence: CASSFPNGVNEQFF. In DNA form, the CDR3 reads TGTGCCAGCAGCTTTCCCAATGGGGTAAATGAGCAGTTCTTC.

This clone was seen only once. V gene TRBV2 combines with J gene TRBJ2-3; D may be TRBD1 (5 bases). V was shortened by 3 bases and J by 3 bases, with 16 bases between the two germline ends. Looked up from germline, CDR1 is SNHLY and CDR2 is FYNNEI. The CDR3 loop spans 16 amino acids. The CDR3 nucleotides read TGTGCCAGCAGTGATGTGGGCAGGGTCGCAACAGATACGCAGTATTTT. It codes for CASSDVGRVATDTQYF.

V is TRBV12-3 or TRBV12-4 and J is TRBJ2-1, with D possibly TRBD1 on 6 matching bases. Deletions cut 4 bases from V and 16 bases from J, with 20 bases between. CDR3 size: 13 residues. The CDR3 region has the DNA TGTGCCAGCAGTTACGGAACAGGGTCAGGCGCATTCTTC. Its protein product is CASSYGTGSGAFF.

The chain links TRBV27 to TRBJ1-2; D is ambiguous. The V end lost 0 bases, the J end lost 4 bases, and 9 bases lay between the germline ends. CDR3 length: 14 amino acids. Germline CDR1 and CDR2: MNHEY and SMNVEV (reference sequence). The CDR3 DNA follows: TGTGCCAGCAGTTTATCGGTCCAGGTCTATGGCTACACCTTC. It yields the protein CASSLSVQVYGYTF.

V gene TRBV19 combines with J gene TRBJ2-5, with a weak D call TRBD1 (5 bases). The germline CDR1 and CDR2 sequences are LNHDA and SQIVND (reference sequence). This CDR3 region has 15 residues. Trimming shortened V by 3 bases and J by 1 base, and 12 bases separated the two germline ends. The CDR3 coding sequence is TGTGCCAGTAGTATGATGGGGCTATTCCAAGAGACCCAGTACTTC. It translates to CASSMMGLFQETQYF. The complete variable domain, with remaining parts taken from reference TRBV19 and TRBJ2-5, reads DGGITQSPKYLFRKEGQNVTLSCEQNLNHDAMYWYRQDPGQGLRLIYYSQIVNDFQKGDIAEGYSVSREKKESFPLTVTSAQKNPTAFYLCASSMMGLFQETQYFGPGTRLLVL.

The genes are TRBV6-5 and TRBJ2-3; D gene ambiguous. The germline gives CDR1 MNHEY, CDR2 SVGAGI. This CDR3 contains 14 residues. V lost 0 bases to trimming and J lost 2 bases, with 6 bases between them. DNA for the CDR3: TGTGCCAGCAGTTACTCGGGGATCACAGATACGCAGTATTTT. This translates into CASSYSGITDTQYF.

Details on this clone: The junction and the germline gene differ at one end; a read error may be behind it. The chain uses TRBV7-7 and TRBJ2-1, with D possibly being TRBD1 (6 bases). Germline CDR1 is SSHAT and CDR2 is FNYEAQ (reference sequence). CDR3 length: 16 amino acids. CDR3 in amino acids: CASSLLPSTGRNEQFF. The CDR3 nucleotides read TGTGCTAGCAGCTTGCTTCCATCTACAGGGAGAAATGAGCAGTTCTTC.

The chain carries TRBV19 and TRBJ2-1; TRBD2 might be the D (5 bases). The V end was cut by 5 bases, the J end by 5 bases, with 16 bases between. Looked up from germline, CDR1 is LNHDA and CDR2 is SQIVND (reference sequence). CDR3 size: 15 residues. DNA of the CDR3: TGTGCCAGTAGTTCCCGGAGGCTCGGGGACAATGAGCAGTTCTTC. This gives the protein CASSSRRLGDNEQFF.

The genes are TRBV6-1 and TRBJ2-5, with D possibly being TRBD2 (6 bases). The V gene's germline CDR1 is MNHNS and CDR2 SASEGT. With 1 base removed from V and 5 bases from J, the gap between germline ends came to 14 bases. The CDR3 is 15 residues long. CDR3 sequence (DNA): TGTGCCAGCAGTGAAGGAGTGACTAGGAGGGAGACCCAGTACTTC. Its protein is CASSEGVTRRETQYF.

A single count supports this clone. This chain connects TRBV6-2 or TRBV6-3 to TRBJ2-7; D is tentatively TRBD1 or TRBD2 (6 bases each). V lost 5 bases, J lost 2 bases, and 13 bases lay in between. CDR1 and CDR2 (germline): MNHEY, SVGEGT. The CDR3 covers 14 residues. The CDR3 coding sequence is TGTGCCAGCAGTAATACAGGGAGGCCCTACGAGCAGTACTTC. This sequence encodes CASSNTGRPYEQYF.

The sample holds one count of this clone. The V gene is TRBV15, the J gene TRBJ1-5; TRBD1 matches 10 bases. V trimming: 4 bases; J trimming: 0 bases; junction bases outside the gene matches: 9. Germline V gene data show CDR1 as LNHNV and CDR2 as YYDKDF (reference sequence). The CDR3 is 18 amino acids. The CDR3 sequence is CATSKRDRGIYSNQPQHF. CDR3 sequence (DNA): TGTGCCACCAGCAAACGGGACAGGGGCATTTATAGCAATCAGCCCCAGCATTTT.

The chain links TRBV19 to TRBJ2-5; D ambiguous. Trimming cost V 6 bases and J 4 bases, with 15 bases left between them. Germline V gene lookup returns CDR1 LNHDA and CDR2 SQIVND (reference sequence). The CDR3 runs to 14 residues. CDR3 region: CASSTLGSRETQYF. CDR3 nucleotides: TGTGCCAGTAGCACCCTTGGTTCGCGAGAGACCCAGTACTTC.

This clone was seen at least ten times. V and J are TRBV2 and TRBJ1-1; 7 nucleotides line up with TRBD1. The CDR3 has 13 residues. V shed 4 bases and J 4 bases; nucleotides not matched to a gene: 3. In germline, CDR1 is SNHLY, CDR2 FYNNEI. The CDR3 bases are TGTGCCAGCAGTGGACAGGGAACCACTGAAGCTTTCTTT. Residues: CASSGQGTTEAFF.

This clone occurred a few times. V is TRBV6-5 and J is TRBJ1-6; D not certain. Per germline, CDR1 MNHEY and CDR2 SVGAGI. Trimming took off 6 bases at V and 6 bases at J, with 6 bases between the two ends. The CDR3 is 12 residues long. Here the CDR3 DNA reads TGTGCCAGCAGCCGAGTTAATTCACCCCTCCACTTT. Translated, it gives CASSRVNSPLHF.

V and J are TRBV5-8 and TRBJ2-7, with 7 bases matching TRBD2. Germline V gene lookup returns CDR1 SGHTS and CDR2 YDEGEE. With V trimmed by 4 bases and J by 7 bases, 14 bases remained unmatched. The CDR3 runs 15 residues. The chain's CDR3 is CASSLGGDGRSEQYF. The CDR3 coding sequence is TGTGCCAGCAGCCTTGGGGGGGACGGGCGCTCGGAGCAGTACTTC.

The chain couples TRBV5-1 to TRBJ1-5; no clear D. Germline CDR1 is SGHRS and CDR2 is YFSETQ. Trimming removed 0 bases from V and 7 bases from J, with 14 bases in between. The CDR3 spans 15 residues. CDR3 nucleotides: TGCGCCAGCAGCTTGGAAGGGTCGGGGTACCAGCCCCAGCATTTT. Translated, it gives CASSLEGSGYQPQHF.

This chain joins TRBV9 and TRBJ1-1; D ambiguous. CDR3 size: 15 residues. CDR1 is SGDLS, CDR2 YYNGEE, per germline. Between the trimmed V and J ends, which lost 0 bases and 2 bases, there was a span of 11 bases. The CDR3 DNA reads as TGTGCCAGCAGCGTAGGTTCTTTGGGAAACACTGAAGCTTTCTTT. It specifies CASSVGSLGNTEAFF.

The rearrangement joins TRBV14 to TRBJ1-3; D unresolved. The CDR3 contains 14 residues. In germline, CDR1 is SGHDN, CDR2 FVKESK. The V end was cut by 3 bases, the J end by 4 bases, with 10 bases between. Written as DNA, the CDR3 is TGTGCCAGCAGCCACCGCCCAGGCGGAAACACCATATATTTT. Translated: CASSHRPGGNTIYF.

This clone was detected a few times. The chain carries TRBV5-1 and TRBJ1-2; D remains ambiguous. The germline V gene has CDR1 SGHRS and CDR2 YFSETQ. The CDR3 contains 14 residues. Trimming took 4 bases from V and 6 from J, leaving 16 bases between them. CDR3 amino acids: CASSPEIGMDGYTF. CDR3 DNA sequence: TGCGCCAGCAGCCCGGAGATTGGTATGGATGGCTACACCTTC. Using reference TRBV5-1 and TRBJ1-2 for the parts outside the CDR3, the full variable domain is KAGVTQTPRYLIKTRGQQVTLSCSPISGHRSVSWYQQTPGQGLQFLFEYFSETQRNKGNFPGRFSGRQFSNSRSEMNVSTLELGDSALYLCASSPEIGMDGYTFGSGTRLTVV.

The genes are TRBV20-1 and TRBJ2-4; D unclear. Germline V lookup: CDR1 DFQATT, CDR2 SNEGSKA (reference sequence). Trimming cost V 3 bases and J 8 bases, with 8 bases left between them. CDR3 length equals 11 residues. For the CDR3, the DNA is TGCAGTGCTAGGGCCGGCGACATTCAGTACTTC. Its translation: CSARAGDIQYF.

The rearrangement links TRBV28 to TRBJ2-7; D uncertain. The CDR3 runs to 11 residues. The V and J ends lost 3 bases and 3 bases respectively, with 3 bases between them. The germline V gene has CDR1 MDHEN and CDR2 SYDVKM. This CDR3 reads CASSLNYEQYF. The CDR3 DNA is TGTGCCAGCAGTTTGAACTACGAGCAGTACTTC.